This T cell receptor beta chain originates from a study of cytomegalovirus exposure and HLA in healthy donors. Findings of the study overall: The study designated 150 or so TCR beta chains cytomegalovirus-associated. Sequencing depth across donors, presence/absence analyses assumed, was roughly uniform. A later analysis reportedly found that, within productive TCRs, an Asian-associated ancestry cluster had fewer N-insertions than the mean observed across the approximately 670 donors.

PCR was performed using 60 Vbeta and 13 Jbeta primers. Repertoires were generated with immunoSEQ multiplex PCR, while TCRdb's copy carries only in-frame clones and drops some. The sample contains about 140,000 clones, roughly 85% of which appear only once. This clone was observed a few times. Antigen specificity is unknown. The germline CDR1 and CDR2 sequences are SGHVS and FQNEAQ. There are 16 residues in the CDR3. Trimming stripped 1 base from V and 1 base from J, with 12 bases between. Sequenced input: PBMCs. The receptor was isolated from a man in his forties in good health and CMV-seropositive. The rearrangement uses TRBV7-8 and TRBJ2-3, with D tentatively TRBD2 (5 bases). CDR3 amino acids: CASSLEMSSRTDTQYF. CDR3 nucleotide sequence: TGTGCCAGCAGCTTAGAGATGTCTAGCCGCACAGATACGCAGTATTTT. Looking up the rest from reference TRBV7-8 and TRBJ2-3 gives the full variable domain: GAGVSQSPRYKVAKRGQDVALRCDPISGHVSLFWYQQALGQGPEFLTYFQNEAQLDKSGLPSDRFFAERPEGSVSTLKIQRTQQEDSAVYLCASSLEMSSRTDTQYFGPGTRLTVL.